This T cell receptor (beta chain) comes out of a study of blood T cells in healthy people across ages. Sample-barcoded 5' priming and a J-beta primer mix drove a second PCR of 7 to 11 cycles. TCRdb analysed the 5' RACE reads with MiXCR anew, one entry per CDR3 protein. Of roughly 800,000 distinct CDR3 sequences listed, about 25% are singletons. With 4 bases clipped from V and 3 bases from J, the junction kept 9 bases outside the gene matches. In germline, CDR1 is SQVTM, CDR2 ANQGSEA. This CDR3 spans 15 amino acids. This sample was also put to use in a study of T cells of mothers and their children.

The receptor comes from a boy between 5 and 17 years old in good health. V is TRBV29-1 and J is TRBJ2-3; 8 bases agree with TRBD1. The sample consisted of blood. In DNA form, the CDR3 reads TGCAGCGTTGCGCTACGGACAGGGCTTACAGATACGCAGTATTTT. Protein: CSVALRTGLTDTQYF.